This TCR beta chain was identified during a study of blood T cell repertoires in COVID-19. In the authors' workflow: Scientists estimated how many nucleated cells there were by amplifying reference gene primers. The data were produced by immunoSEQ multiplex PCR, yet TCRdb's version contains in-frame clones alone and is incomplete. From that table come the V and J calls and clone size; the DNA was used to work out D and trimming. There are about 87,000 clones in the sample; 87% occur only once, and approximately 5% lies in the top ten. This CDR3 comprises 14 residues. Germline-derived CDR1 and CDR2 are SGDLS and YYNGEE. V lost 2 bases and J 2 bases, leaving 9 bases between the germline ends.

This sequence joins TRBV9 and TRBJ2-3; D possibly corresponds to TRBD2 (5 bases). The clonotype comes from a woman older than 75 with acute or convalescent COVID-19. The sample comprised peripheral blood. CDR3 protein: CASSVSGDTDTQYF. CDR3 nucleotides: TGTGCCAGCAGCGTCTCCGGGGACACAGATACGCAGTATTTT.